The 17 T cell receptor beta chains reported below all come from one sample, sequenced in a study of T-cell memory formation after mild COVID-19. One entry per CDR3 protein, called by TCRdb with MiXCR from the 5' RACE reads. This sample carries a few hundred thousand distinct CDR3 sequences, around 28% of them seen once, and the ten largest clones take approximately 12%. Sequencing input: PBMCs or a T cell subset sorted from them (not recorded which). The origin of the receptors is an adult woman who had mild COVID-19 (a few samples of this study predate the infection). Cell type and time point are not known.

The genes are TRBV2 and TRBJ2-1, with 10 bases matching TRBD1. The CDR3 covers 15 residues. The V and J ends lost 3 bases and 7 bases, in that order; junction bases with no gene match: 6. Germline assignment: CDR1 SNHLY and CDR2 FYNNEI. CDR3 nucleotides: TGTGCCAGCAGTGACCCGGGACAGGGGAGGAATGAGCAGTTCTTC. Its translation is CASSDPGQGRNEQFF.

V and J are TRBV19 and TRBJ1-2; 9 nucleotides match TRBD1. Trimming at V came to 1 base and at J to 8 bases, leaving 8 bases not matched to a gene. The CDR3 loop spans 15 amino acids. CDR1 LNHDA and CDR2 SQIVND come from the germline V gene (reference sequence). CDR3 DNA: TGTGCCAGTAGTATAGGGACAGGGGCGGTTTACGGCTACACCTTC. The encoded protein is CASSIGTGAVYGYTF. Using reference TRBV19 and TRBJ1-2 for the parts outside the CDR3, the full variable domain is DGGITQSPKYLFRKEGQNVTLSCEQNLNHDAMYWYRQDPGQGLRLIYYSQIVNDFQKGDIAEGYSVSREKKESFPLTVTSAQKNPTAFYLCASSIGTGAVYGYTFGSGTRLTVV.

The V gene is TRBV20-1, the J gene TRBJ2-4; 7 nucleotides agree with TRBD2. With V trimmed by 2 bases and J by 5 bases, 0 bases remained unmatched. The CDR3 length is 12 residues. Germline-derived CDR1 and CDR2 are DFQATT and SNEGSKA (reference sequence). In DNA, the CDR3 is TGCAGTGCTAGACTAGCGGAAAACATTCAGTACTTC. This encodes CSARLAENIQYF.

This clonotype was detected only a few times. The rearrangement joins TRBV6-5 to TRBJ2-2, with 13 bases lining up with TRBD2. Germline V CDR1 and CDR2: MNHEY, SVGAGI. CDR3 size: 17 residues. V was pared by 5 bases and J by 6 bases, with 9 bases of the junction left unmatched. The CDR3 is CASSQLSLAGGPGELFF. CDR3 sequence (DNA): TGTGCCAGCAGTCAACTCTCACTAGCGGGAGGGCCCGGGGAGCTGTTTTTT.

This clonotype turned up a few times. The V gene is TRBV4-3, the J gene TRBJ2-1, with D tentatively TRBD2 (5 bases). Trimming removed 0 bases at V and 0 bases at J, with 15 bases between. CDR3 size: 18 residues. Germline CDR1 reads LGHNA; CDR2 reads YSLEER. CDR3 sequence reads: CASSQDDPAVNSYNEQFF. CDR3 DNA: TGCGCCAGCAGCCAAGATGACCCAGCGGTGAACTCCTACAATGAGCAGTTCTTC.

This clonotype came up once. The chain employs TRBV24-1 and TRBJ1-4, with 8 nucleotides matching TRBD1. Germline CDR1 and CDR2: KGHDR and SFDVKD. The ends lost 4 bases at V and 8 bases at J; junction bases unmatched: 8. The CDR3 extends over 15 amino acids. The CDR3 loop reads CATSDGTGLGEKLFF. The CDR3 DNA reads as TGTGCCACCAGTGACGGGACAGGTCTGGGGGAAAAACTGTTTTTT.

A few counts support this clonotype. V usage is TRBV21-1 and J usage is TRBJ2-3; TRBD1, the table's D call, lacks a check against the DNA. TRBV21-1 is a pseudogene locus. The CDR3 has 16 residues. The CDR3 DNA is TGTGCCAGCAGCCCATCCACAGGGGCGTACACAGATACGCAGTATTTT. Translation: CASSPSTGAYTDTQYF.

The genes are TRBV19 and TRBJ2-7; no clear D gene. The germline gives CDR1 LNHDA, CDR2 SQIVND (reference sequence). This CDR3 contains 12 residues. Deletions cut 6 bases from V and 2 bases from J, with 8 bases between. CDR3: CASRGRTYEQYF. CDR3 DNA sequence: TGTGCCAGTAGAGGGCGGACCTACGAGCAGTACTTC.

This chain links TRBV7-9 with TRBJ1-2; no firm D call. CDR1 is SEHNR and CDR2 is FQNEAQ in the germline V gene (reference sequence). This CDR3 contains 13 residues. Trimming stripped 4 bases from V and 8 bases from J, with 14 bases between. The CDR3 protein is CASSSNSGWGYTF. In nucleotides, the CDR3 is TGTGCCAGCAGCTCAAATTCGGGCTGGGGCTACACCTTC.

This clonotype came up a few times. This chain joins TRBV7-7 and TRBJ2-2; a possible D gene is TRBD2 (5 bases). This CDR3 is 16 amino acids long. Trimming stripped 5 bases from V and 0 bases from J, with 13 bases between. The V gene's germline CDR1 is SSHAT and CDR2 FNYEAQ (reference sequence). The DNA for the CDR3 is TGTGCCAGCAGCCCGTTGCGGGCTACGAACACCGGGGAGCTGTTTTTT. Protein product: CASSPLRATNTGELFF.

The chain links TRBV12-5 to TRBJ2-7, with D tentatively TRBD2 (7 bases). Germline loops: CDR1 LGHNT, CDR2 FRNRAP. The V end was cut by 4 bases, the J end by 5 bases, with 15 bases between. This CDR3 is 14 amino acids long. Here the CDR3 reads CASGYSGGPNEQYF. The CDR3, as DNA: TGTGCTAGTGGTTATTCCGGGGGGCCCAACGAGCAGTACTTC.

The chain couples TRBV15 to TRBJ2-3; 9 bases are a match to TRBD2. Germline V gives CDR1 LNHNV, CDR2 YYDKDF (reference sequence). Trimming took 5 bases from V and 4 from J; bases not matched to a gene: 13. The CDR3 length is 17 residues. CDR3 sequence reads: CATSLRPGLAGADTQYF. For the CDR3, the DNA is TGTGCCACCAGCCTGAGACCGGGACTAGCCGGCGCAGATACGCAGTATTTT.

The genes are TRBV19 and TRBJ1-1; the D is unclear. V was cut by 5 bases and J by 1 base, with 23 bases left in between. CDR1 and CDR2 from the germline V gene are LNHDA and SQIVND (reference sequence). The CDR3 contains 18 residues. The CDR3 protein is CASSSFRLKDNRNTEAFF. As DNA, the CDR3 is TGTGCCAGTAGTTCTTTTCGCCTCAAAGACAACCGGAACACTGAAGCTTTCTTT.

This clonotype has just a few counts. This chain uses TRBV5-1 with TRBJ2-2, with D possibly being TRBD2 (6 bases). Germline V gene sequence: CDR1 SGHRS, CDR2 YFSETQ. Trimming removed 4 bases from V and 1 base from J, with 8 bases in between. The CDR3 is 14 amino acids. In DNA form, the CDR3 reads TGCGCCAGCAGCGCCGGGGGGAACACCGGGGAGCTGTTTTTT. Its protein product is CASSAGGNTGELFF.

This clonotype was counted between two and nine times. This chain joins TRBV5-5 and TRBJ2-7; weak D call: TRBD1 (6 bases). The CDR3 is 16 residues long. The V and J ends lost 2 bases and 9 bases respectively, with 24 bases between them. Germline assignment: CDR1 SGHKS and CDR2 YYEKEE (reference sequence). Here the CDR3 DNA reads TGTGCCAGCAGCTTCGATACCGGGACAAGAAGGAGTGGGCAGTACTTC. It specifies CASSFDTGTRRSGQYF.

This chain uses TRBV7-9 with TRBJ2-3, with 7 bases fitting TRBD1. The CDR3 consists of 15 residues. CDR1 and CDR2 from the germline V gene are SEHNR and FQNEAQ (reference sequence). Trimming cost V 4 bases and J 2 bases; bases outside gene matches: 6. CDR3 DNA sequence: TGTGCCAGCAGCTCCTGGACAGGAAACACAGATACGCAGTATTTT. It codes for CASSSWTGNTDTQYF.

The rearrangement joins TRBV4-2 to TRBJ1-1; TRBD1 agrees at 7 bases. With 4 bases clipped from V and 2 bases from J, the junction kept 4 bases outside the gene matches. From germline, CDR1 is LGHNA and CDR2 YNFKEQ. This CDR3 is built from 14 residues. CDR3: CASSRRGGNTEAFF. CDR3 in DNA: TGTGCCAGCAGCCGCAGGGGGGGTAACACTGAAGCTTTCTTT.